Sequencing of this T cell receptor (beta chain) was carried out in a study of blood T cell repertoires in COVID-19. Study-level background: Researchers got acute and convalescent COVID-19 samples from the United States, Italy and Spain. PBMCs, B-cell-depleted T cells, or T cells provided the cDNA or gDNA that made up the material.

Methods used by the authors: From reference gene primer amplification, estimates of nucleated cell counts were derived. Measured with immunoSEQ multiplex PCR; TCRdb has only the in-frame clones, and not every one. The D gene and trimming were derived from the DNA, and the V and J assignments and clone size from that table. The data hold 250,000 to 300,000 clones, with approximately 81% observed a single time. The receptor's source is a woman aged 55-70 years with active or convalescent COVID-19. Sequenced sample: peripheral blood.

In DNA, the CDR3 is TGTGCCAGCAGCAATCGGGGGGGGCGAAGCTACAATGAGCAGTTCTTC. Its protein is CASSNRGGRSYNEQFF. The J gene is TRBJ2-1, the V gene TRBV11-3; 8 bases map to TRBD2. CDR1 and CDR2 from the germline V gene are SGHNT and YENEEA. This CDR3 contains 16 residues. V lost 5 bases and J lost 3; bases outside the gene matches: 9.